A single sample gave rise to the 22 T cell receptor beta chains below, sequenced in a study of glioma-infiltrating T cells. TCR alpha and beta CDR3 regions were amplified from RNA using iRepertoire nested multiplex PCR. TCRdb analysed the multiplex PCR reads with MiXCR anew, one entry per CDR3 protein. This sample yields roughly 40,000 distinct CDR3 sequences, of which about a fifth are seen a single time; 5% to 8% belongs to the top ten. The sample was glioma tissue, nonneoplastic brain tissue, or PBMCs (not recorded which). Source of these receptors: a human donor with low-grade glioma or glioblastoma, undergoing nonglioma brain surgery, or in good health (not recorded which).

This clonotype occurred many times. The chain employs TRBV12-5 and TRBJ2-3, with 7 nucleotides matching TRBD2. The CDR3 contains 16 residues. V was pared by 4 bases and J by 4 bases, with 11 bases of the junction left unmatched. Germline CDR1 LGHNT, CDR2 FRNRAP. The CDR3 is CASGSGSYAGADTQYF. CDR3 bases: TGTGCTAGTGGTTCCGGGTCGTACGCGGGGGCAGATACGCAGTATTTT.

This clonotype was seen a handful of times. The V gene is TRBV29-1, the J gene TRBJ2-5; 8 nucleotides agree with TRBD2. Germline CDR1 is SQVTM and CDR2 is ANQGSEA. There are 12 residues in the CDR3. The J segment lost 5 bases and the V segment lost 4 bases, leaving 3 bases of the junction unmatched. The CDR3 sequence: CSVGSSGETQYF. For the CDR3, the DNA is TGCAGCGTTGGGTCTAGCGGGGAGACCCAGTACTTC.

The rearrangement links TRBV6-2 or TRBV6-3 to TRBJ2-3, with TRBD2 matching over 9 bases. This CDR3 has 15 residues. J gave up 2 bases and V 6 bases, and 6 bases lay outside the gene matches. The germline gives CDR1 MNHEY, CDR2 SVGEGT. The CDR3 region has the DNA TGTGCCAGCAGACAAGGGACTAGCTCCACAGATACGCAGTATTTT. Translating it yields CASRQGTSSTDTQYF.

This clonotype counts as medium-sized (0.01 to 0.1%). The gene calls are TRBV27 and TRBJ2-5, with D perhaps matching TRBD2 (5 bases). CDR3 size: 13 residues. The ends were cut back, 6 bases at V and 7 bases at J, with 15 bases in the middle. Germline V lookup: CDR1 MNHEY, CDR2 SMNVEV (reference sequence). The CDR3, as DNA: TGTGCCAGCAGGGGTACTAGTTGGTCGACCCAGTACTTC. This encodes CASRGTSWSTQYF.

This clonotype was seen repeatedly, ten times or more. The chain has TRBV5-4 and TRBJ2-7; tentative D call: TRBD2 (5 bases). The ends were cut back, 4 bases at V and 0 bases at J, with 14 bases in the middle. Germline V gives CDR1 SGHNT, CDR2 YYREEE (reference sequence). This CDR3 is built from 15 residues. This chain's CDR3 is CASSPPGISSYEQYF. In DNA, the CDR3 is TGTGCCAGCAGCCCTCCGGGGATCAGCTCCTACGAGCAGTACTTC. Drawing the rest from reference TRBV5-4 and TRBJ2-7, the complete variable domain is ETGVTQSPTHLIKTRGQQVTLRCSSQSGHNTVSWYQQALGQGPQFIFQYYREEENGRGNFPPRFSGLQFPNYSSELNVNALELDDSALYLCASSPPGISSYEQYFGPGTRLTVT.

The chain employs TRBV29-1 and TRBJ2-1; 10 bases fit TRBD2. The CDR3 is 14 amino acids. Germline trimming cut 5 bases from V and 3 bases from J; bases unmatched to any gene: 4. Germline V gene lookup returns CDR1 SQVTM and CDR2 ANQGSEA. This CDR3 is CSVRSGGLYNEQFF. CDR3 in DNA: TGCAGCGTTCGTAGCGGGGGGCTCTACAATGAGCAGTTCTTC.

This clonotype was counted only a few times. The chain joins TRBV5-4 to TRBJ2-3; tentatively, D is TRBD2 (5 bases). Per the germline V gene, CDR1 is SGHNT and CDR2 is YYREEE (reference sequence). This CDR3 comprises 14 residues. Trimming pared 0 bases from V and 4 bases from J, leaving 9 bases between. CDR3 sequence reads: CASSLAGVADTQYF. In nucleotides, the CDR3 is TGTGCCAGCAGCTTGGCCGGGGTTGCAGATACGCAGTATTTT.

The V call is TRBV7-9, the J call TRBJ2-3; perhaps D is TRBD1 or TRBD2 (5 bases each). V gave up 1 base and J gave up 0 bases, with 11 bases separating them. Germline loops: CDR1 SEHNR, CDR2 FQNEAQ (reference sequence). The CDR3 has 16 amino acids. The CDR3 bases are TGTGCCAGCAGCTTAGTAAGGGGAGCTAGCACAGATACGCAGTATTTT. Protein: CASSLVRGASTDTQYF.

This clonotype appeared many times. The V gene is TRBV12-3 or TRBV12-4, the J gene TRBJ1-1; D is ambiguous. Trimming took 5 bases from V and 5 from J, leaving 6 bases between them. This CDR3 region has 11 residues. CDR3: CASSSRTEAFF. In DNA, the CDR3 is TGTGCCAGCAGTAGTAGAACTGAAGCTTTCTTT.

This clonotype was detected only a few times. Just one base apart from a much larger clone, this may be a read error. The chain uses TRBV28 and TRBJ2-3; tentatively, D is TRBD1 (5 bases). The CDR3 sequence is 15 residues long. The germline V gene has CDR1 MDHEN and CDR2 SYDVKM. CDR3 sequence (DNA): TGTGCCCGCAGTTTAGACAGAGCCCTAAGGAGTACGCAGTATTTT. Protein product: CARSLDRALRSTQYF.

The sample holds a few counts of this clonotype. A much larger clone lies a single base off, so this may be a read error. J is TRBJ2-2 and V is TRBV28, with D possibly being TRBD1 (5 bases). V lost 7 bases, J lost 0 bases, and 12 bases lay in between. In germline, CDR1 is MDHEN, CDR2 SYDVKM. CDR3 length equals 15 residues. CDR3 DNA sequence: TGTGCCAGCACGACAGACACGGCGAACACCGGGGAGCTGTTTTTT. This translates into CASTTDTANTGELFF.

This clonotype was counted ten times or more. The rearrangement uses TRBV24-1 and TRBJ2-5; 8 bases agree with TRBD1. Germline loops: CDR1 KGHDR, CDR2 SFDVKD. The CDR3 extends over 15 amino acids. Unmatched junction bases numbered 6, after V lost 0 bases and J lost 7 bases. CDR3 DNA: TGTGCCACCAGTGATTTGGGACAGGGAGTAAGGACCCAGTACTTC. As protein: CATSDLGQGVRTQYF.

This clonotype was seen repeatedly, ten times or more. DNA of the CDR3: TGTGCCAGCAGCTCAAGGACAGGCCGAGAGACCCAGTACTTC. Protein sequence: CASSSRTGRETQYF. The V and J genes are TRBV7-9 and TRBJ2-5; TRBD1 matches 7 bases. Germline CDR1 SEHNR, CDR2 FQNEAQ (reference sequence). Unmatched junction bases numbered 6, after V lost 4 bases and J lost 4 bases. The CDR3 consists of 14 residues. Full variable domain (rest looked up from reference TRBV7-9 and TRBJ2-5): DTGVSQNPRHKITKRGQNVTFRCDPISEHNRLYWYRQTLGQGPEFLTYFQNEAQLEKSRLLSDRFSAERPKGSFSTLEIQRTEQGDSAMYLCASSSRTGRETQYFGPGTRLLVL.

This chain uses TRBV5-6 with TRBJ2-7, with TRBD2 matching over 7 bases. The J segment lost 2 bases and the V segment lost 6 bases, leaving 11 bases of the junction unmatched. Germline CDR1 reads SGHDT; CDR2 reads YYEEEE. This CDR3 spans 15 amino acids. CDR3 bases: TGTGCCAGCAACCCTGGTGGGGACTACCCCTACGAGCAGTACTTC. It specifies CASNPGGDYPYEQYF. The full variable domain, its missing parts supplied by reference TRBV5-6 and TRBJ2-7, is DAGVTQSPTHLIKTRGQQVTLRCSPKSGHDTVSWYQQALGQGPQFIFQYYEEEERQRGNFPDRFSGHQFPNYSSELNVNALLLGDSALYLCASNPGGDYPYEQYFGPGTRLTVT.

In this sample, this clonotype turned up many times. The chain carries TRBV5-8 and TRBJ2-1; TRBD2 might be the D (7 bases). V was trimmed by 2 bases and J by 5 bases, leaving 17 bases between them. The CDR3 loop spans 16 amino acids. Germline assignment: CDR1 SGHTS and CDR2 YDEGEE. The CDR3 coding sequence is TGTGCCAGCAGCTTAATTTTGGGGGGGGCCAACAATGAGCAGTTCTTC. Translating gives CASSLILGGANNEQFF.

This clonotype was recorded at least ten times. The rearrangement links TRBV10-3 to TRBJ2-1; no firm D call. The CDR3 runs 15 residues. Germline CDR1 ENHRY, CDR2 SYGVKD. V lost 3 bases to trimming and J lost 5 bases, with 14 bases between them. The CDR3 protein is CAISESPSVNNEQFF. The CDR3 nucleotides are TGTGCCATCAGTGAAAGCCCATCCGTTAACAATGAGCAGTTCTTC.

This clonotype was observed at least ten times. The chain uses TRBV7-9 and TRBJ2-3, with 11 bases fitting TRBD2. This CDR3 contains 16 residues. The germline V gene has CDR1 SEHNR and CDR2 FQNEAQ (reference sequence). Germline trimming cut 5 bases from V and 6 bases from J; bases unmatched to any gene: 10. CDR3 in DNA: TGTGCCAGCAGCGATCACATAGCGGGGGGGTCTGATACGCAGTATTTT. Its protein is CASSDHIAGGSDTQYF. Full variable domain (missing parts from reference TRBV7-9 and TRBJ2-3): DTGVSQNPRHKITKRGQNVTFRCDPISEHNRLYWYRQTLGQGPEFLTYFQNEAQLEKSRLLSDRFSAERPKGSFSTLEIQRTEQGDSAMYLCASSDHIAGGSDTQYFGPGTRLTVL.

This clonotype was counted many times. The chain combines TRBV20-1 with TRBJ1-6, with D maybe TRBD1 (5 bases). Germline V gene data show CDR1 as DFQATT and CDR2 as SNEGSKA (reference sequence). The CDR3 extends over 15 amino acids. V shed 1 base and J shed 7 bases, with 14 bases lying between them. The CDR3 nucleotides are TGCAGTGCTAGAGCAACCGGGGCCTTAAATTCACCCCTCCACTTT. This translates into CSARATGALNSPLHF.

This clonotype was seen at least ten times. This chain links TRBV20-1 with TRBJ2-7, with unresolved D. The CDR3 contains 14 residues. Germline CDR1 reads DFQATT; CDR2 reads SNEGSKA (reference sequence). Trimming removed 3 bases from V and 2 bases from J, with 14 bases in between. The CDR3 reads CSASKELKPYEQYF. Written as DNA, the CDR3 is TGCAGTGCTAGTAAAGAACTGAAGCCCTACGAGCAGTACTTC.

There are many counts of this clonotype. This chain uses TRBV4-1 with TRBJ2-1; D may match TRBD1 or TRBD2 (5 bases each). V lost 7 bases to trimming and J lost 2 bases, with 9 bases between them. Germline V gene data show CDR1 as MGHRA and CDR2 as YSYEKL. This CDR3 spans 13 amino acids. As DNA, the CDR3 is TGCGCCAGCACCCGGGACCCCTACAATGAGCAGTTCTTC. It specifies CASTRDPYNEQFF.

In regard to this clonotype: A much larger clone differs by one base, so this may be a read error. This rearrangement joins TRBV20-1 to TRBJ1-1; the D is unclear. The germline V gene has CDR1 DFQATT and CDR2 SNEGSKA (reference sequence). The CDR3 loop spans 15 amino acids. CDR3 protein: CSASTMFRGDTEASF. Here the CDR3 DNA reads TGCAGTGCTAGCACAATGTTTCGGGGAGACACTGAAGCTTCCTTT.

Many counts were recorded for this clonotype. This chain links TRBV6-1 with TRBJ2-3; D might be TRBD1 (6 bases). Germline loops: CDR1 MNHNS, CDR2 SASEGT. V lost 5 bases and J 4 bases, leaving 13 bases between the germline ends. CDR3 length: 14 amino acids. CDR3 nucleotides: TGTGCCAGCAGTTCGGACAGTGCCGCAGATACGCAGTATTTT. Translating it yields CASSSDSAADTQYF.